The T cell receptor (beta chain) under discussion was sequenced for a study of blood T cell repertoires in COVID-19. Per the original methods: The assay estimated nucleated cells by amplifying reference gene primers. Only in-frame clones appear in the TCRdb table, and some are missing; sequencing was by immunoSEQ multiplex PCR. D and trimming come from the DNA, and the V and J calls and clone size come from that table. The repertoire consists of about 200,000 clones, with approximately 80% occurring once and the leading ten covering 6.5% to 8.5%. The V gene end was trimmed by 5 bases and the J gene end by 6 bases; junction bases not matched to a gene: 8. This CDR3 has 14 amino acids. CDR1 is SGHVS and CDR2 is FNYEAQ in the germline V gene.

This rearrangement joins TRBV7-6 to TRBJ2-7; 9 nucleotides line up with TRBD1. The source of this sequence is a woman between 40 and 50 years old with acute COVID-19. The sample consisted of PBMCs or T cells enriched from blood (not recorded which). Here the CDR3 reads CASSEGQGRGEQYF. CDR3 nucleotide sequence: TGTGCCAGCAGCGAGGGACAGGGTCGTGGCGAGCAGTACTTC.